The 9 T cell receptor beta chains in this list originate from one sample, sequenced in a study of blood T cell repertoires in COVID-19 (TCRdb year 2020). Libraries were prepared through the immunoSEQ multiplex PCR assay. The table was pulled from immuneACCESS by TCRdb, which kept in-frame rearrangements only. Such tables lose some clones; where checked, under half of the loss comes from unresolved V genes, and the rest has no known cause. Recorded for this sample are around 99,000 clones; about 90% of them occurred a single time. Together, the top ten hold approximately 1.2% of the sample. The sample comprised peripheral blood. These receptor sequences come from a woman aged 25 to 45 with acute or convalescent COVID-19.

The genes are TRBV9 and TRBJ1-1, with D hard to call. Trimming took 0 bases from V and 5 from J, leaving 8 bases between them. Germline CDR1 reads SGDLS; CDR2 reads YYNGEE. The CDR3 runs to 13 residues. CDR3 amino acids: CASSVGMRTEAFF. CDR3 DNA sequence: TGTGCCAGCAGCGTAGGAATGCGTACTGAAGCTTTCTTT.

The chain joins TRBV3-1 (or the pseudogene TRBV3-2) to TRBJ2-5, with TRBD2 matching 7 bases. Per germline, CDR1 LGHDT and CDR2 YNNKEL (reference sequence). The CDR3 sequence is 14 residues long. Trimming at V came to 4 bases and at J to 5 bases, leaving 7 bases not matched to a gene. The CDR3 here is CASSLTTSVETQYF. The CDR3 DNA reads TGTGCCAGCAGCCTTACTACTAGCGTGGAGACCCAGTACTTC.

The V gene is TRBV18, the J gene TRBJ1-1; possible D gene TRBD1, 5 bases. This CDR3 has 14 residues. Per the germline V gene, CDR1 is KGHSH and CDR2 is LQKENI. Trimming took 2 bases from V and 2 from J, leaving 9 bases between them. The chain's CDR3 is CASSPLDSNTEAFF. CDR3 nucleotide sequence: TGTGCCAGCTCACCATTAGACAGTAACACTGAAGCTTTCTTT.

In nucleotides, the CDR3 is TGTGCCTGGGGACTAGCGGTCCAAGAGACCCAGTACTTC. This encodes CAWGLAVQETQYF. The chain couples TRBV30 to TRBJ2-5, with 10 bases lining up with TRBD2. The ends lost 5 bases at V and 1 base at J; junction bases unmatched: 1. Germline V gene sequence: CDR1 GTSNPN, CDR2 SVGIG (reference sequence). The CDR3 is 13 residues long.

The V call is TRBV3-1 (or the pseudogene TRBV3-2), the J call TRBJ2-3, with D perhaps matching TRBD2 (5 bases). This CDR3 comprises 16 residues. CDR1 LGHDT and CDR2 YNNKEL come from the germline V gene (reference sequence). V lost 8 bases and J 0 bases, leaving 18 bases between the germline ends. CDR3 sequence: CASSPEEAPSTDTQYF. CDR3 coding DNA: TGTGCCAGCTCCCCAGAGGAGGCCCCTAGCACAGATACGCAGTATTTT.

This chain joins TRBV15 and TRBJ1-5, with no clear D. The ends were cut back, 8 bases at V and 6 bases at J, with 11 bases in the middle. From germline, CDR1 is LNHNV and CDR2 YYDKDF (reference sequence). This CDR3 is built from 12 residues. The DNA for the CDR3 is TGTGCCACCTCCGATTCGGGTCAGCCCCAGCATTTT. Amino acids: CATSDSGQPQHF.

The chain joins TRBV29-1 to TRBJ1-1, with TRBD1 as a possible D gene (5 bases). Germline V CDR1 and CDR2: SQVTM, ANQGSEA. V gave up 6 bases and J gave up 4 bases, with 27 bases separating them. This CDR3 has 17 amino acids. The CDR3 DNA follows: TGCAGCGTGGGCCGGTCGGTCCAGGGAGGGATTGTCACTGAAGCTTTCTTT. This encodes CSVGRSVQGGIVTEAFF.

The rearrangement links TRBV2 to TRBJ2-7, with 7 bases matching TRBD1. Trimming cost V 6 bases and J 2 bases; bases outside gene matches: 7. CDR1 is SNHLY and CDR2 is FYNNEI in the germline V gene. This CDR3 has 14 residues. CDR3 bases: TGTGCCAGCAGAGATAGGACAGGCACCTACGAGCAGTACTTC. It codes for CASRDRTGTYEQYF.

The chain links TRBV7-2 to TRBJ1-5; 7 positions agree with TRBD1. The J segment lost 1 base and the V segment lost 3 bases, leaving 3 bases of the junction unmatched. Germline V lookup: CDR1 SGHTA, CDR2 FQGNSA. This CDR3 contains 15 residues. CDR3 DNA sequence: TGTGCCAGCAGCTTTGAGGGGGCGAGCAATCAGCCCCAGCATTTT. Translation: CASSFEGASNQPQHF.